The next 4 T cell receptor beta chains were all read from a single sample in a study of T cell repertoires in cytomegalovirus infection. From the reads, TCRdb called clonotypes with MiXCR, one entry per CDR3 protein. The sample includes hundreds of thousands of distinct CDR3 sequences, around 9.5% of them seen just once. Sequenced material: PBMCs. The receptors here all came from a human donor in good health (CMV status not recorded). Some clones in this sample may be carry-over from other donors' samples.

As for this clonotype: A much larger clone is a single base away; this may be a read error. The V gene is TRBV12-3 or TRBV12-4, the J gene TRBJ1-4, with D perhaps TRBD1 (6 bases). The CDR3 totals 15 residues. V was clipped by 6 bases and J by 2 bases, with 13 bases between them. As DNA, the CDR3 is TGTGCCAGCAGCCGCTGGGGGCAGACTAATGAAAAACTGTTTTTT. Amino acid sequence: CASSRWGQTNEKLFF.

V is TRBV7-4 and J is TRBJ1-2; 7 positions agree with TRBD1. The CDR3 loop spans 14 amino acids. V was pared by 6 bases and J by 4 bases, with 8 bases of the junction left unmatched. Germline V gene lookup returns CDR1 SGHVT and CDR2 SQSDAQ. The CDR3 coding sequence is TGTGCCAGCAGGCGGGACAGCCAGTTCTATGGCTACACCTTC. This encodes CASRRDSQFYGYTF.

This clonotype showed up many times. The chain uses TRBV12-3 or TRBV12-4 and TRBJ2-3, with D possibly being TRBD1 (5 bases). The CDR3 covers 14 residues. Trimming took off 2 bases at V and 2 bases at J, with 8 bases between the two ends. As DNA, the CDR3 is TGTGCCAGCAGTTTAAACAGGCTCACAGATACGCAGTATTTT. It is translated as CASSLNRLTDTQYF.

The CDR3 here is CASSYTPGTGYNSPLHF. The CDR3 bases are TGTGCCAGCAGTTACACCCCAGGGACAGGGTATAATTCACCCCTCCACTTT. The J gene is TRBJ1-6, the V gene TRBV6-6, with TRBD1 matching 9 bases. Germline V gene lookup returns CDR1 MNHNY and CDR2 SVGAGI (reference sequence). Unmatched junction bases numbered 6, after V lost 2 bases and J lost 4 bases. This CDR3 has 17 residues.